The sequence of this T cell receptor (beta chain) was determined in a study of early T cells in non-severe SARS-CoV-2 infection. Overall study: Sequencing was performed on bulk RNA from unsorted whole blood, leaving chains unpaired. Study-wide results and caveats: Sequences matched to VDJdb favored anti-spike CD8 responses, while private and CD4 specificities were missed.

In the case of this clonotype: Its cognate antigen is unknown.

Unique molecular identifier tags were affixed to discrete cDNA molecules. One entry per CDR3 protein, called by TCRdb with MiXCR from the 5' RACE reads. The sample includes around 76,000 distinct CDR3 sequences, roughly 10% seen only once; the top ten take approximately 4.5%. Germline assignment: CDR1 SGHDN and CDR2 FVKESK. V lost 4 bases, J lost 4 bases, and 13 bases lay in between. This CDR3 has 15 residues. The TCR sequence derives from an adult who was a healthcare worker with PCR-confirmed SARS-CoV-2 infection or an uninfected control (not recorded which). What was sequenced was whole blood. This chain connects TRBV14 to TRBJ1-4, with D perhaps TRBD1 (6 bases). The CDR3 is CASSRETGFNEKLFF. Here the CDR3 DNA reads TGTGCCAGCAGCCGAGAGACAGGCTTTAATGAAAAACTGTTTTTT.